This record looks at one T cell receptor beta chain sequence and its context. This specimen belongs to a study of control samples from healthy donors and cancer patients. V was clipped by 10 bases and J by 4 bases; unmatched bases: 4. Germline loops: CDR1 MNHNY, CDR2 SVGAGI (reference sequence). This CDR3 has 13 amino acids. Assay used: immunoSEQ multiplex PCR; TCRdb lists only in-frame clones, some missing. The data show tens of thousands of clones, around 93% seen once. The receptor was derived from a woman aged 40 to 50 with head and neck cancer. The chain couples TRBV6-6 to TRBJ2-5; 12 bases match TRBD1. Sequenced input: PBMCs. The CDR3 nucleotides are TGTGCCACTTCGGGACAGGGGGCAGAGACCCAGTACTTC. Translation: CATSGQGAETQYF.